This paragraph reports one TCR beta chain. Its antigen remains unidentified. CDR1 and CDR2 (germline): LGHNA, YSLEER. V lost 0 bases, J lost 6 bases, and 9 bases lay in between. The CDR3 runs to 14 residues. A multiplex PCR was run with 60 Vbeta primers and 13 Jbeta primers. Some clones are missing from TCRdb's copy, which holds only in-frame ones; the method was immunoSEQ multiplex PCR. Altogether under 150,000 clones are present, 84% being singletons, with the ten largest covering 2% to 3%. The data originate from a study of cytomegalovirus exposure and HLA in healthy donors. Study-level results: It was reportedly the case that the classifier diagnosed cytomegalovirus status with high specificity and sensitivity. Within the data, a cluster of highly shared sequence variants was likely a sequencing artifact. V- and J-gene trimming of TCR beta was linked (in a later analysis) to a missense DCLRE1C variant. There were some V segments, including TRBV6-2 and TRBV6-3, excluded as indistinguishable.

The sequence came from a man in his fifties or sixties in good health and CMV-seronegative. The genes are TRBV4-3 and TRBJ1-5; D not certain. The sequenced sample consisted of PBMCs. For the CDR3, the DNA is TGCGCCAGCAGCCAAGAACGGGGAAGTCAGCCCCAGCATTTT. Translation gives CASSQERGSQPQHF.